This T cell receptor (beta chain) was recorded in a study of PD-L1 blockade in urothelial cancer. Study overall: Analysis of the blood was performed 3 weeks (second dose) and 6 weeks after treatment start. The study recovered a median of 141,255 T cells per blood sample.

This clone came up a few times. Documented time point: pretreatment peripheral blood. Patients' urothelial carcinoma was locally advanced or metastatic. V shed 0 bases and J shed 3 bases, with 13 bases lying between them. Germline V gives CDR1 SGDLS, CDR2 YYNGEE. The CDR3 totals 16 residues. Sequenced by immunoSEQ multiplex PCR; TCRdb stores in-frame clones only, minus some. The data show some 89,000 clones, about 83% seen once. This clonotype was obtained from a man aged 55-75 years with urothelial cancer. The specimen comprised PBMCs, sampled around atezolizumab (anti-PD-L1) treatment. The rearrangement joins TRBV9 to TRBJ1-3; a weak D match, TRBD1 (6 bases). The CDR3 coding sequence is TGTGCCAGCAGCGTAGCCGGGGGGCAAGGTGGAAACACCATATATTTT. Its protein product is CASSVAGGQGGNTIYF.